The 27 T cell receptor beta chains below all came from one sample that was sequenced in a study of blood T cell repertoires in COVID-19. Produced via immunoSEQ multiplex PCR; TCRdb's table is partial and in-frame only. This table has more than 300,000 clones, roughly nine tenths appearing once. The sample was PBMCs or T cells enriched from blood (not recorded which). Every receptor here comes from a woman between 25 and 40 years old who had recovered from COVID-19.

The chain is built from TRBV29-1 and TRBJ2-5; D is perhaps TRBD2 (6 bases). This CDR3 spans 12 amino acids. V shed 8 bases and J shed 4 bases, with 14 bases lying between them. Germline CDR1 and CDR2: SQVTM and ANQGSEA. This chain's CDR3 is CSFLSGAETQYF. The DNA for the CDR3 is TGCAGCTTTCTTAGCGGAGCAGAGACCCAGTACTTC.

The chain joins TRBV20-1 to TRBJ1-1; weak D call: TRBD1 (6 bases). V shed 3 bases and J shed 0 bases, with 8 bases lying between them. CDR3 length: 13 residues. Germline CDR1 is DFQATT and CDR2 is SNEGSKA (reference sequence). The CDR3 reads CSASRTVNTEAFF. The DNA for the CDR3 is TGCAGTGCTAGTAGGACAGTGAACACTGAAGCTTTCTTT.

In this sample, this clone turned up once. This sequence joins TRBV7-2 and TRBJ2-1, with TRBD2 matching 7 bases. Germline-derived CDR1 and CDR2 are SGHTA and FQGNSA. The J segment lost 4 bases and the V segment lost 2 bases, leaving 5 bases of the junction unmatched. CDR3 length equals 15 residues. The CDR3 DNA reads TGTGCCAGCAGCTTACAAGGACTAGTTTACAATGAGCAGTTCTTC. Its translation: CASSLQGLVYNEQFF.

This clone was seen a single time. CDR3 bases: TGTGCCAGCACAGGGACAGGGGGCGCCTACAATGAGCAGTTCTTC. Its protein product is CASTGTGGAYNEQFF. The chain recombines TRBV28 with TRBJ2-1, with 12 nucleotides matching TRBD1. J was trimmed by 2 bases and V by 7 bases; bases with no gene match: 3. This CDR3 has 15 amino acids. Germline V gives CDR1 MDHEN, CDR2 SYDVKM.

The chain carries TRBV19 and TRBJ2-7; 8 bases are shared with TRBD2. CDR3 size: 13 residues. Per the germline V gene, CDR1 is LNHDA and CDR2 is SQIVND (reference sequence). V lost 1 base and J lost 6; bases outside the gene matches: 2. CDR3 loop: CASSIASGSEQYF. The CDR3 DNA reads TGTGCCAGTAGTATAGCAAGCGGGAGCGAGCAGTACTTC.

This rearrangement joins TRBV9 to TRBJ1-2; D call uncertain. The germline V gene has CDR1 SGDLS and CDR2 YYNGEE. This CDR3 spans 18 amino acids. With 3 bases removed from V and 2 bases from J, the gap between germline ends came to 23 bases. CDR3: CASSAPLGGGNLNYGYTF. The CDR3 bases are TGTGCCAGCAGCGCCCCCCTGGGAGGTGGAAACTTGAACTATGGCTACACCTTC.

Comment on this clone: Different DNA sequences within this sample yield the same CDR3. The chain joins TRBV6-5 to TRBJ1-3; no clear D gene. Looked up from germline, CDR1 is MNHEY and CDR2 is SVGAGI. The CDR3 loop spans 15 amino acids. The V end lost 2 bases, the J end lost 0 bases, and 8 bases lay between the germline ends. The CDR3 DNA is TGTGCCAGCAGTTACGGGCGGGCCTCTGGAAACACCATATATTTT. Translating it yields CASSYGRASGNTIYF.

The chain uses TRBV27 and TRBJ1-6; 12 bases are shared with TRBD1. Germline CDR1 and CDR2: MNHEY and SMNVEV (reference sequence). The CDR3 sequence is 17 residues long. V was pared by 5 bases and J by 2 bases, with 4 bases of the junction left unmatched. The CDR3 nucleotides read TGTGCCAGCAGTGAGGGACAGGGGGCACCCTATAATTCACCCCTCCACTTT. It encodes CASSEGQGAPYNSPLHF.

This sequence joins TRBV28 and TRBJ2-7, with TRBD2 matching 11 bases. Germline trimming cut 6 bases from V and 4 bases from J; bases unmatched to any gene: 11. This CDR3 region has 16 residues. Germline lookup yields CDR1 MDHEN and CDR2 SYDVKM. CDR3 sequence (DNA): TGTGCCAGCAGATCCGCTAGACTAGCGGGGCTGTACGAGCAGTACTTC. Translated, it gives CASRSARLAGLYEQYF.

V is TRBV7-9 and J is TRBJ1-4; 8 nucleotides agree with TRBD1. Per germline, CDR1 SEHNR and CDR2 FQNEAQ (reference sequence). The CDR3 is 13 residues long. J was trimmed by 8 bases and V by 3 bases; bases with no gene match: 2. CDR3 sequence: CASSFGQGEKLFF. The CDR3 region has the DNA TGTGCCAGCAGCTTTGGACAGGGCGAAAAACTGTTTTTT.

The gene calls are TRBV11-2 and TRBJ2-3; 9 bases are a match to TRBD1. CDR3 size: 16 residues. The V and J ends lost 5 bases and 2 bases, in that order; junction bases with no gene match: 8. The V gene's germline CDR1 is SGHAT and CDR2 FQNNGV. CDR3 residues: CASSPWTGANTDTQYF. The CDR3 DNA reads as TGTGCCAGCAGCCCGTGGACAGGGGCAAACACAGATACGCAGTATTTT.

The rearrangement links TRBV23-1 to TRBJ2-4, with D possibly being TRBD1 (6 bases). TRBV23-1 is assigned to the ORF class and has an uncertain function. V lost 0 bases, J lost 4 bases, and 25 bases lay in between. CDR3 length: 20 residues. The CDR3 DNA reads TGCGCCAGCAGTCAATCCCAGGGCACTACCCACATGGGGGCTAAAAACATTCAGTACTTC. It encodes CASSQSQGTTHMGAKNIQYF.

The V call is TRBV5-4, the J call TRBJ2-2, with 7 bases lining up with TRBD1. V was clipped by 6 bases and J by 8 bases; unmatched bases: 10. The germline gives CDR1 SGHNT, CDR2 YYREEE (reference sequence). This CDR3 has 14 residues. Here the CDR3 reads CASTHRDSRGELFF. The CDR3 DNA sequence: TGTGCCAGCACCCACCGGGACAGTCGAGGGGAGCTGTTTTTT.

The chain has TRBV10-2 and TRBJ2-1, with 8 positions matching TRBD2. Germline values: CDR1 WSHSY, CDR2 SAAADI. Unmatched junction bases numbered 4, after V lost 0 bases and J lost 6 bases. The length of the CDR3 is 15 residues. CDR3 DNA: TGCGCCAGCAGTGAGTCACGGGAGGGCCGCAATGAGCAGTTCTTC. Its protein is CASSESREGRNEQFF.

This CDR3 is CASSTGQGHEKLFF. The CDR3 DNA follows: TGTGCCAGCAGTACGGGACAGGGACATGAAAAACTGTTTTTT. The chain is built from TRBV27 and TRBJ1-4; TRBD1 matches at 9 bases. Trimming cost V 5 bases and J 6 bases; bases outside gene matches: 4. The CDR3 is 14 residues long. Germline CDR1 and CDR2: MNHEY and SMNVEV (reference sequence).

The chain uses TRBV6-5 and TRBJ2-7, with unresolved D. The V end was cut by 6 bases, the J end by 6 bases, with 12 bases between. Germline V CDR1 and CDR2: MNHEY, SVGAGI. The CDR3 is 12 residues long. This chain's CDR3 is CASSYISGEQYF. The CDR3, as DNA: TGTGCCAGCAGCTATATTAGTGGCGAGCAGTACTTC.

The J gene is TRBJ1-2, the V gene TRBV3-1 (or the pseudogene TRBV3-2); 7 bases line up with TRBD1. In germline, CDR1 is LGHDT, CDR2 YNNKEL (reference sequence). This CDR3 has 17 amino acids. The V segment lost 5 bases and the J segment 1 base; nucleotides outside the gene matches: 13. As DNA, the CDR3 is TGTGCCAGCAGCTCCCTCTCCTCACGGACAGGTAACTATGGCTACACCTTC. Its translation is CASSSLSSRTGNYGYTF.

The chain uses TRBV18 and TRBJ2-3; D gene unclear. V dropped 2 bases and J dropped 1 base, with 4 bases sitting between them. Germline CDR1 and CDR2: KGHSH and LQKENI. This CDR3 is 13 amino acids long. As DNA, the CDR3 is TGTGCCAGCTCACCATTAGGCACAGATACGCAGTATTTT. This sequence encodes CASSPLGTDTQYF.

The chain uses TRBV18 and TRBJ2-5; TRBD1 might be the D (6 bases). The CDR3 contains 14 residues. CDR1 and CDR2 from the germline V gene are KGHSH and LQKENI. Between the trimmed V and J ends, which lost 3 bases and 1 base, there was a span of 9 bases. The CDR3 here is CASSPPTGQETQYF. The CDR3 nucleotides are TGTGCCAGCTCACCTCCGACAGGCCAAGAGACCCAGTACTTC.

With respect to this clone: Other nucleotide sequences from this sample produce the same CDR3. V is TRBV12-3 or TRBV12-4 and J is TRBJ1-1; D is unclear. The CDR3 is 13 residues long. The V end was cut by 1 base, the J end by 1 base, with 4 bases between. In DNA form, the CDR3 reads TGTGCCAGCAGTTTAGGGCAGAACACTGAAGCTTTCTTT. As protein: CASSLGQNTEAFF.

The chain employs TRBV27 and TRBJ1-2, with D unresolved. The CDR3 runs 11 residues. Looked up from germline, CDR1 is MNHEY and CDR2 is SMNVEV (reference sequence). V lost 6 bases and J lost 8, with 10 bases in between. CDR3 DNA sequence: TGTGCCAGCAGCGGCAGGAGGGGCTACACCTTC. Translation gives CASSGRRGYTF.

The chain couples TRBV29-1 to TRBJ1-1; D perhaps matches TRBD1 (5 bases). This CDR3 has 13 residues. The germline V gene encodes CDR1 SQVTM and CDR2 ANQGSEA. The V end lost 2 bases, the J end lost 2 bases, and 9 bases lay between the germline ends. Here the CDR3 reads CSVEKQENTEAFF. CDR3 bases: TGCAGCGTTGAAAAACAGGAAAACACTGAAGCTTTCTTT.

As DNA, the CDR3 is TGTGCCAGCAGTTATGTTATAGGGGGTAGTGGAGAGACCCAGTACTTC. Its translation is CASSYVIGGSGETQYF. The chain combines TRBV6-5 with TRBJ2-5, with D possibly being TRBD1 (6 bases). Trimming pared 3 bases from V and 4 bases from J, leaving 18 bases between. The CDR3 covers 16 residues. The germline V gene has CDR1 MNHEY and CDR2 SVGAGI.

The rearrangement links TRBV30 to TRBJ2-7, with TRBD1 matching 7 bases. Germline lookup yields CDR1 GTSNPN and CDR2 SVGIG (reference sequence). The CDR3 runs 13 residues. V lost 4 bases, J lost 6 bases, and 9 bases stayed unmatched. CDR3 nucleotide sequence: TGTGCCTGGAATGAGGCAGGGGGTGGCGAGCAGTACTTC. It codes for CAWNEAGGGEQYF.

The chain has TRBV28 and TRBJ1-6, with D maybe TRBD1 (5 bases). The CDR3 runs 14 residues. The V gene lost 5 bases and the J gene lost 7 bases, with 12 bases spanning the gap. The V gene's germline CDR1 is MDHEN and CDR2 SYDVKM. CDR3 sequence: CASSVRVRNSPLHF. The CDR3 DNA reads TGTGCCAGCAGTGTCAGGGTGCGAAATTCACCCCTCCACTTT.

This chain uses TRBV5-1 with TRBJ2-5; maybe TRBD2 (6 bases). The germline V gene encodes CDR1 SGHRS and CDR2 YFSETQ. CDR3 length: 15 residues. V was shortened by 2 bases and J by 4 bases, with 15 bases between the two germline ends. The DNA of the CDR3 is TGCGCCAGCAGCTTTGAGCCCCAGGGAGGAGAGACCCAGTACTTC. Translated: CASSFEPQGGETQYF. Complete variable domain (other parts from reference TRBV5-1 and TRBJ2-5): KAGVTQTPRYLIKTRGQQVTLSCSPISGHRSVSWYQQTPGQGLQFLFEYFSETQRNKGNFPGRFSGRQFSNSRSEMNVSTLELGDSALYLCASSFEPQGGETQYFGPGTRLLVL.

This clone occurred once. The rearrangement links TRBV27 to TRBJ2-1; 7 bases agree with TRBD2. The V segment lost 3 bases and the J segment 0 bases; nucleotides outside the gene matches: 2. CDR1 and CDR2 (germline): MNHEY, SMNVEV (reference sequence). This CDR3 has 15 amino acids. The CDR3 spells CASSFGGSSYNEQFF. The CDR3 DNA is TGTGCCAGCAGTTTTGGCGGGAGCTCCTACAATGAGCAGTTCTTC.